Presented here are 26 T cell receptor beta chains from one specimen sequenced in a study of long-term antiretroviral therapy in people with HIV. Sequencing used immunoSEQ v3.0 at survey level. Assay used: immunoSEQ multiplex PCR; TCRdb lists only in-frame clones, some missing. Seen here are about 35,000 clones, approximately 85% observed once, and the top ten hold roughly a tenth. This sample comprised unsorted PBMCs, obtained 2.2 years after starting antiretroviral therapy. The receptors were gathered from a man aged 18 to 35 with HIV.

The V gene is TRBV19, the J gene TRBJ2-5; D gene ambiguous. Trimming stripped 5 bases from V and 7 bases from J, with 14 bases between. The CDR3 runs 13 residues. Germline values: CDR1 LNHDA, CDR2 SQIVND (reference sequence). The chain's CDR3 is CASSHQDSGTQYF. The CDR3 coding sequence is TGTGCCAGTAGTCATCAGGATTCCGGGACCCAGTACTTC.

The chain recombines TRBV11-3 with TRBJ1-5, with unresolved D. The V gene's germline CDR1 is SGHNT and CDR2 YENEEA. This CDR3 has 13 residues. Trimming pared 8 bases from V and 4 bases from J, leaving 12 bases between. CDR3 bases: TGTGCCAGCCGGACGGTTGAGAATCAGCCCCAGCATTTT. It codes for CASRTVENQPQHF. Based on the CDR3 plus reference TRBV11-3 and TRBJ1-5, the full variable domain is EAGVVQSPRYKIIEKKQPVAFWCNPISGHNTLYWYLQNLGQGPELLIRYENEEAVDDSQLPKDRFSAERLKGVDSTLKIQPAELGDSAVYLCASRTVENQPQHFGDGTRLSIL.

The V call is TRBV27, the J call TRBJ2-7, with 13 bases lining up with TRBD2. Germline V gene lookup returns CDR1 MNHEY and CDR2 SMNVEV (reference sequence). Trimming cost V 5 bases and J 2 bases; bases outside gene matches: 6. This CDR3 is built from 16 residues. CDR3: CASSTSGLAGAYEQYF. The CDR3 region has the DNA TGTGCCAGCAGTACCTCTGGACTAGCGGGAGCCTACGAGCAGTACTTC.

The chain carries TRBV18 and TRBJ1-1; D remains ambiguous. CDR3 length: 14 amino acids. Per the germline V gene, CDR1 is KGHSH and CDR2 is LQKENI. The germline V and J ends were trimmed by 0 bases and 2 bases, with 7 bases remaining between them. The DNA of the CDR3 is TGTGCCAGCTCACCACCCTCTAAAAACACTGAAGCTTTCTTT. This gives the protein CASSPPSKNTEAFF.

J is TRBJ2-7 and V is TRBV18; TRBD1 matches at 8 bases. Germline lookup yields CDR1 KGHSH and CDR2 LQKENI. Trimming removed 3 bases from V and 2 bases from J; junction bases left unmatched: 6. The CDR3 has 15 amino acids. The CDR3 DNA reads TGTGCCAGCTCACCGACAGGGGTCCGGCCCTACGAGCAGTACTTC. Encoded protein: CASSPTGVRPYEQYF.

V usage is TRBV9 and J usage is TRBJ1-1, with a weak D call TRBD1 (6 bases). V was shortened by 2 bases and J by 1 base, with 12 bases between the two germline ends. Germline CDR1 and CDR2: SGDLS and YYNGEE. The CDR3 has 15 residues. CDR3 residues: CASSVQGNKNTEAFF. The CDR3 region has the DNA TGTGCCAGCAGCGTGCAGGGGAATAAGAACACTGAAGCTTTCTTT.

The CDR3 DNA is TGTGCCAGTAGTATTACGCGATGGAACACTGAAGCTTTCTTT. Its translation: CASSITRWNTEAFF. The rearrangement joins TRBV19 to TRBJ1-1; no clear D gene. The CDR3 is 14 amino acids. V was shortened by 3 bases and J by 1 base, with 9 bases between the two germline ends. The germline gives CDR1 LNHDA, CDR2 SQIVND (reference sequence).

This clone has a handful of counts. The chain employs TRBV7-9 and TRBJ1-2, with TRBD1 identical over 10 bases. CDR1 is SEHNR and CDR2 is FQNEAQ in the germline V gene (reference sequence). This CDR3 spans 15 amino acids. J was trimmed by 4 bases and V by 2 bases; bases with no gene match: 4. The CDR3 DNA is TGTGCCAGCAGCTTATCGCGACAGGGGGCCTATGGCTACACCTTC. Its translation: CASSLSRQGAYGYTF.

This clone occurred a few times. The rearrangement uses TRBV4-2 and TRBJ1-5; no clear D gene. Germline lookup yields CDR1 LGHNA and CDR2 YNFKEQ. This CDR3 comprises 13 residues. V lost 0 bases, J lost 6 bases, and 6 bases lay in between. The CDR3 bases are TGTGCCAGCAGCCAAGATATAAGTCAGCCCCAGCATTTT. It is translated as CASSQDISQPQHF.

The J gene is TRBJ1-2, the V gene TRBV7-8; no clear D gene. The V end lost 2 bases, the J end lost 4 bases, and 14 bases lay between the germline ends. CDR1 is SGHVS and CDR2 is FQNEAQ in the germline V gene. This CDR3 has 15 amino acids. The CDR3 DNA reads TGTGCCAGCAGCTTAACGATCTCCCCCCGCTATGGCTACACCTTC. Its protein product is CASSLTISPRYGYTF.

The chain employs TRBV4-1 and TRBJ2-7; D may be TRBD2 (5 bases). Between the trimmed V and J ends, which lost 1 base and 2 bases, there was a span of 6 bases. The CDR3 is made up of 13 amino acids. The V gene's germline CDR1 is MGHRA and CDR2 YSYEKL. CDR3 coding DNA: TGCGCCAGCAGCCAAGCCGGGGCCTACGAGCAGTACTTC. Protein sequence: CASSQAGAYEQYF.

The count of this clone is one. The V gene is TRBV18, the J gene TRBJ1-2, with 8 bases lining up with TRBD1. There are 15 residues in the CDR3. Germline-derived CDR1 and CDR2 are KGHSH and LQKENI. With 5 bases clipped from V and 4 bases from J, the junction kept 9 bases outside the gene matches. CDR3 in DNA: TGTGCCAGCTCATCTCTATTCGGACAGGGCTATGGCTACACCTTC. It translates to CASSSLFGQGYGYTF. The variable domain in full, completed from reference TRBV18 and TRBJ1-2, reads NAGVMQNPRHLVRRRGQEARLRCSPMKGHSHVYWYRQLPEEGLKFMVYLQKENIIDESGMPKERFSAEFPKEGPSILRIQQVVRGDSAAYFCASSSLFGQGYGYTFGSGTRLTVV.

The gene calls are TRBV6-1 and TRBJ1-2; unclear D gene. The ends were cut back, 0 bases at V and 6 bases at J, with 14 bases in the middle. Per germline, CDR1 MNHNS and CDR2 SASEGT. This CDR3 is 15 amino acids long. The CDR3 nucleotides read TGTGCCAGCAGTGAAGCCACCAGGCGGCTTCATGGCTACACCTTC. Its protein product is CASSEATRRLHGYTF.

The J gene is TRBJ2-5, the V gene TRBV18, with TRBD1 as a possible D gene (5 bases). Germline V gene lookup returns CDR1 KGHSH and CDR2 LQKENI. V was trimmed by 3 bases and J by 2 bases, leaving 10 bases between them. There are 14 residues in the CDR3. Written as DNA, the CDR3 is TGTGCCAGCTCACCTCTTGGACAACAAGAGACCCAGTACTTC. This encodes CASSPLGQQETQYF. The full variable domain, its missing parts supplied by reference TRBV18 and TRBJ2-5, is NAGVMQNPRHLVRRRGQEARLRCSPMKGHSHVYWYRQLPEEGLKFMVYLQKENIIDESGMPKERFSAEFPKEGPSILRIQQVVRGDSAAYFCASSPLGQQETQYFGPGTRLLVL.

The chain is built from TRBV18 and TRBJ1-2; 9 bases line up with TRBD1. V shed 8 bases and J 6 bases; nucleotides not matched to a gene: 10. The CDR3 covers 14 residues. The germline V gene encodes CDR1 KGHSH and CDR2 LQKENI. In nucleotides, the CDR3 is TGTGCCAGCAGACTACAGGGGGCGTCAGATGGCTACACCTTC. Translating it yields CASRLQGASDGYTF.

This rearrangement joins TRBV5-4 to TRBJ1-1, with D maybe TRBD1 (5 bases). CDR1 and CDR2 from the germline V gene are SGHNT and YYREEE (reference sequence). V was pared by 5 bases and J by 2 bases, with 13 bases between. The CDR3 runs to 14 residues. CDR3 in amino acids: CASRWDFSNTEAFF. CDR3 nucleotides: TGTGCCAGCAGGTGGGACTTCTCTAACACTGAAGCTTTCTTT.

The genes are TRBV29-1 and TRBJ1-1; TRBD1 might be the D (5 bases). Trimming left V 4 bases short and J 0 bases short, with 9 bases between. Germline CDR1 reads SQVTM; CDR2 reads ANQGSEA. This CDR3 has 13 residues. The CDR3 loop reads CSVGGIMNTEAFF. CDR3 nucleotide sequence: TGCAGCGTTGGGGGGATCATGAACACTGAAGCTTTCTTT.

The chain joins TRBV27 to TRBJ1-1; 7 bases are a match to TRBD1. CDR1 is MNHEY, CDR2 SMNVEV, per germline (reference sequence). The CDR3 covers 16 residues. V lost 10 bases, J lost 0 bases, and 14 bases stayed unmatched. This CDR3 reads CATIAGQGELNTEAFF. The CDR3 DNA sequence: TGTGCCACCATAGCTGGGCAGGGGGAGCTGAACACTGAAGCTTTCTTT.

The chain is built from TRBV19 and TRBJ2-2; D perhaps matches TRBD2 (5 bases). The CDR3 extends over 17 amino acids. With 2 bases removed from V and 3 bases from J, the gap between germline ends came to 16 bases. From germline, CDR1 is LNHDA and CDR2 SQIVND (reference sequence). The CDR3 here is CASSIPPRRRDTGELFF. DNA for the CDR3: TGTGCCAGTAGTATACCCCCCCGGAGGCGCGACACCGGGGAGCTGTTTTTT.

CDR3 nucleotide sequence: TGTGCCAGCAGCCCGGGACAGATCCTTAAGGAGACCCAGTACTTC. Protein: CASSPGQILKETQYF. The V gene is TRBV7-3, the J gene TRBJ2-5; 7 bases line up with TRBD1. V lost 5 bases, J lost 5 bases, and 11 bases stayed unmatched. The CDR3 runs 15 residues. Per the germline V gene, CDR1 is SGHTA and CDR2 is FQGTGA. Supplemented by reference TRBV7-3 and TRBJ2-5, the full variable domain reads GAGVSQTPSNKVTEKGKYVELRCDPISGHTALYWYRQSLGQGPEFLIYFQGTGAADDSGLPNDRFFAVRPEGSVSTLKIQRTERGDSAVYLCASSPGQILKETQYFGPGTRLLVL.

The chain combines TRBV27 with TRBJ2-2, with D perhaps TRBD2 (6 bases). The V end was cut by 0 bases, the J end by 5 bases, with 10 bases between. The CDR3 sequence is 15 residues long. CDR1 is MNHEY, CDR2 SMNVEV, per germline (reference sequence). This chain's CDR3 is CASSLSRGATGELFF. The CDR3 nucleotides read TGTGCCAGCAGTTTATCTCGCGGGGCAACCGGGGAGCTGTTTTTT.

The chain uses TRBV12-5 and TRBJ1-5; no clear D gene. V was pared by 8 bases and J by 9 bases, with 17 bases between. CDR3 length equals 13 residues. CDR1 is LGHNT, CDR2 FRNRAP, per germline. The CDR3 region has the DNA TGTGCTAGTCAGGACCACAAGAGGTTGCCCCAGCATTTT. Encoded protein: CASQDHKRLPQHF.

The CDR3 bases are TGTGCCAGTGGCGGGGGGGCCGGGTCCGGGGAGCTGTTTTTT. Translating gives CASGGGAGSGELFF. This rearrangement joins TRBV6-5 to TRBJ2-2; TRBD2 matches at 9 bases. The junction had 8 bases not matched to a gene; V was cut back by 9 bases and J by 6 bases. The CDR3 sequence is 14 residues long. Germline-derived CDR1 and CDR2 are MNHEY and SVGAGI.

The gene calls are TRBV18 and TRBJ1-3; D possibly corresponds to TRBD1 (6 bases). The CDR3 loop spans 16 amino acids. Trimming removed 8 bases from V and 2 bases from J, with 19 bases in between. CDR1 and CDR2 from the germline V gene are KGHSH and LQKENI. The CDR3 protein is CASSTSGTLTGNTIYF. The CDR3 nucleotides are TGTGCCAGCAGTACATCCGGGACACTAACTGGAAACACCATATATTTT.

The chain joins TRBV27 to TRBJ2-7, with 8 bases matching TRBD2. The germline gives CDR1 MNHEY, CDR2 SMNVEV (reference sequence). This CDR3 is built from 15 residues. V trimming: 8 bases; J trimming: 6 bases; junction bases outside the gene matches: 15. CDR3 coding DNA: TGTGCCAGCGGGCGGGGGGCGTACTTTGCTGGCGAGCAGTACTTC. This encodes CASGRGAYFAGEQYF.

The CDR3 region is CASSNFLPPNQPQHF. DNA for the CDR3: TGTGCCAGTAGTAATTTCCTACCTCCGAATCAGCCCCAGCATTTT. The rearrangement joins TRBV19 to TRBJ1-5, with unresolved D. V lost 4 bases, J lost 4 bases, and 14 bases lay in between. This CDR3 is built from 15 residues. Germline CDR1 LNHDA, CDR2 SQIVND (reference sequence).